The 2 T cell receptor beta chains below were found in one sample sequenced in a study of cytomegalovirus exposure and HLA in healthy donors. Primers: 60 Vbeta forward and 13 Jbeta reverse. TCRdb's table, derived via immunoSEQ multiplex PCR, lists solely in-frame clones and lacks some. The table lists roughly 120,000 clones, roughly 79% of them singletons. Sequenced sample: PBMCs. These receptors all stem from a woman aged 18-29 years in good health and CMV-seronegative.

A few counts support this clone. The chain employs TRBV19 and TRBJ1-1; 9 bases agree with TRBD1. CDR1 and CDR2 from the germline V gene are LNHDA and SQIVND (reference sequence). Trimming removed 6 bases from V and 6 bases from J; junction bases left unmatched: 5. The CDR3 extends over 13 amino acids. The CDR3 loop is CASRPGQGAEAFF. DNA for the CDR3: TGTGCCAGTAGACCGGGACAGGGAGCTGAAGCTTTCTTT.

This clone was detected a few times. The chain links TRBV5-1 to TRBJ2-6, with D perhaps TRBD1 (5 bases). CDR1 and CDR2 from the germline V gene are SGHRS and YFSETQ. The CDR3 totals 15 residues. V lost 0 bases, J lost 2 bases, and 6 bases lay in between. CDR3 in amino acids: CASSLEGTGANVLTF. For the CDR3, the DNA is TGCGCCAGCAGCTTGGAGGGGACTGGGGCCAACGTCCTGACTTTC.